This T cell receptor beta chain originates from a study of T-cell memory formation after mild COVID-19. Study outcomes and limitations: Contracting clones, day 15 to 85, had balanced CD4/CD8, and later expanders favored CD4+.

This clonotype was seen more than once but under ten times. The antigen is unknown. One entry per CDR3 protein results from TCRdb running MiXCR on the 5' RACE reads. This table has approximately 560,000 distinct CDR3 sequences, roughly 17% appearing once. The CDR3 contains 16 residues. Germline CDR1 reads SGHRS; CDR2 reads YFSETQ. V was trimmed by 1 base and J by 7 bases, leaving 18 bases between them. The sequenced sample consisted of PBMCs or a T cell subset sorted from them (not recorded which). The sequence derives from an adult woman who had mild COVID-19 (a few samples of this study predate the infection). Cell type and time point are not known. The chain employs TRBV5-1 and TRBJ2-1; D ambiguous. CDR3 loop: CASSLRLGPHPNEQFF. The CDR3 DNA is TGCGCCAGCAGCTTGAGACTCGGTCCGCACCCGAATGAGCAGTTCTTC.